Listed below are T cell receptor beta chains from one sample, sequenced in a study of T-cell reconstitution after alpha-beta-depleted transplantation in children. One entry per CDR3 protein results from TCRdb running MiXCR on the PCR reads. The sample holds about 400,000 distinct CDR3 sequences; about a fifth are singletons and the top ten take around 3.9%. The starting material was PBMCs from the stem cell graft donor, obtained from the stem cell graft. The receptor set was obtained from a human donor who donated a stem cell graft to a child with acute myeloid leukemia. CDR3s include the opening cysteine and the closing phenylalanine or tryptophan. A D gene is named only where the DNA matches it firmly. Only some rows state a clone size, as once, few, many or a class for expanded clones.

len: 16; v_gene: TRBV27; d_gene: .; abundance: few; j_gene: TRBJ2-3; CDR3nt: TGTGCCAGCAGTCCCCTAGCGACCCAGTTGAAAGATACGCAGTATTTT; CDR3aa: CASSPLATQLKDTQYF
len: 14; v_gene: TRBV27; d_gene: TRBD1; abundance: few; j_gene: TRBJ2-2; CDR3nt: TGTGCCAGTACCCGATCGGGGACAGCCGGGGAGCTGTTTTTT; CDR3aa: CASTRSGTAGELFF
len: 13; v_gene: TRBV24-1; d_gene: TRBD1; abundance: few; j_gene: TRBJ2-1; CDR3nt: TGTGCCACCAGCGGGACAGGGAGAAATGAGCAGTTCTTC; CDR3aa: CATSGTGRNEQFF
len: 12; v_gene: TRBV29-1; d_gene: .; abundance: .; j_gene: TRBJ2-7; CDR3nt: TGCAGCGTTTGGAAAGGGACTCACGAGCAGTACTTC; CDR3aa: CSVWKGTHEQYF
len: 17; v_gene: TRBV20-1; d_gene: TRBD2; abundance: .; j_gene: TRBJ2-6; CDR3nt: TGCTGTGCAGGAACTAGCGGGAGTCTCTCTGGGGCCAACGTCCTGACTTTC; CDR3aa: CCAGTSGSLSGANVLTF
len: 15; v_gene: TRBV27; d_gene: .; abundance: many; j_gene: TRBJ2-1; CDR3nt: TGTGCCAGCAGGGAGAGACTAGGCTCCTACAATGAGCAGTTCTTC; CDR3aa: CASRERLGSYNEQFF
len: 14; v_gene: TRBV7-9; d_gene: .; abundance: .; j_gene: TRBJ2-2; CDR3nt: TGTGCCAGCAGCTACGGGTCGAACACCGGGGAGCTGTTTTTT; CDR3aa: CASSYGSNTGELFF
len: 11; v_gene: TRBV25-1; d_gene: .; abundance: .; j_gene: TRBJ1-1; CDR3nt: TGTGTCGTGGGCTCCAACACTGAAGCTTTCTTT; CDR3aa: CVVGSNTEAFF
len: 13; v_gene: TRBV20-1; d_gene: .; abundance: .; j_gene: TRBJ2-7; CDR3nt: TGCAGTGCTAGATCAGGGTCAGCCTACGAGCAGTACTTC; CDR3aa: CSARSGSAYEQYF
len: 14; v_gene: TRBV5-1; d_gene: TRBD2; abundance: many; j_gene: TRBJ2-5; CDR3nt: TGCGCCAGCAGCTTGGAACTAGCGGGCGAGACCCAGTACTTC; CDR3aa: CASSLELAGETQYF
len: 13; v_gene: TRBV12-3/TRBV12-4; d_gene: .; abundance: few; j_gene: TRBJ2-3; CDR3nt: TGTGCCAGCAGTTACGCTAGCACAGATACGCAGTATTTT; CDR3aa: CASSYASTDTQYF
len: 15; v_gene: TRBV20-1; d_gene: TRBD1; abundance: .; j_gene: TRBJ2-2; CDR3nt: TGCAGTGCTAGAGCTCCGGACAGGACGATCGGGGAGCTGTTTTTT; CDR3aa: CSARAPDRTIGELFF
len: 13; v_gene: TRBV29-1; d_gene: TRBD2; abundance: .; j_gene: TRBJ2-1; CDR3nt: TGCAGCTCCCAGGGACTAGCGGGAGTTGAGCAGTTCTTC; CDR3aa: CSSQGLAGVEQFF
len: 16; v_gene: TRBV7-9; d_gene: .; abundance: few; j_gene: TRBJ1-1; CDR3nt: TGTGCCAGCAGCTTATACGCGGGGCAAAGGAACACTGAAGCTTTCTTT; CDR3aa: CASSLYAGQRNTEAFF
len: 14; v_gene: TRBV4-3; d_gene: TRBD1; abundance: .; j_gene: TRBJ2-7; CDR3nt: TGCGCCAGCAGCGCCGGGACAGGCATGAACGAGCAGTACTTC; CDR3aa: CASSAGTGMNEQYF
len: 12; v_gene: TRBV10-3; d_gene: .; abundance: many; j_gene: TRBJ1-1; CDR3nt: TGTGCCATCGGGGACGGATACACTGAAGCTTTCTTT; CDR3aa: CAIGDGYTEAFF
len: 19; v_gene: TRBV3-1; d_gene: TRBD2; abundance: many; j_gene: TRBJ2-7; CDR3nt: TGTGCCAGCAGCCACCCTTCCGGGACTAGCGGGAGTGTAACCTACGAGCAGTACTTC; CDR3aa: CASSHPSGTSGSVTYEQYF
len: 15; v_gene: TRBV20-1; d_gene: TRBD1; abundance: many; j_gene: TRBJ2-4; CDR3nt: TGCAGTGCTTATACCGGGACAGTAGCCAAAAACATTCAGTACTTC; CDR3aa: CSAYTGTVAKNIQYF
len: 15; v_gene: TRBV11-1; d_gene: .; abundance: .; j_gene: TRBJ2-6; CDR3nt: TGTGCCAGCAGCACTTCGGAGACAGGGGCCAACGTCCTGACTTTC; CDR3aa: CASSTSETGANVLTF
len: 12; v_gene: TRBV12-3/TRBV12-4; d_gene: .; abundance: few; j_gene: TRBJ1-2; CDR3nt: TGTGCCAGCAGTGCTACTAACTATGGCTACACCTTC; CDR3aa: CASSATNYGYTF
len: 17; v_gene: TRBV4-2; d_gene: .; abundance: many; j_gene: TRBJ2-6; CDR3nt: TGTGCCAGCAGCCAAGATCTACAGCTCTCTGGGGCCAACGTCCTGACTTTC; CDR3aa: CASSQDLQLSGANVLTF
len: 13; v_gene: TRBV20-1; d_gene: .; abundance: few; j_gene: TRBJ2-7; CDR3nt: TGCAGTGCTCCGGGACTCGGCTCCTACGAGCAGTACTTC; CDR3aa: CSAPGLGSYEQYF
len: 13; v_gene: TRBV29-1; d_gene: .; abundance: many; j_gene: TRBJ2-3; CDR3nt: TGCAGCGTGGGACAGTGGGAGGCAGATACGCAGTATTTT; CDR3aa: CSVGQWEADTQYF
len: 14; v_gene: TRBV6-2/TRBV6-3; d_gene: TRBD2; abundance: .; j_gene: TRBJ2-2; CDR3nt: TGTGCAGGCACAAGGCGGGAGAGGACCGGGGAGCTGTTTTTT; CDR3aa: CAGTRRERTGELFF
len: 16; v_gene: TRBV5-1; d_gene: .; abundance: .; j_gene: TRBJ2-1; CDR3nt: TGCGCCAGCAGCTTGGCCGGGGCCCGGGGTAACAATGAGCAGTTCTTC; CDR3aa: CASSLAGARGNNEQFF
len: 13; v_gene: TRBV2; d_gene: .; abundance: few; j_gene: TRBJ2-1; CDR3nt: TGTGCCAGCACGGCCGACTCCTACAATGAGCAGTTCTTC; CDR3aa: CASTADSYNEQFF
len: 14; v_gene: TRBV5-1; d_gene: .; abundance: few; j_gene: TRBJ2-1; CDR3nt: TGCGCCAGCAGCTCCGAAGGTCCGAACAATGAGCAGTTCTTC; CDR3aa: CASSSEGPNNEQFF
len: 14; v_gene: TRBV29-1; d_gene: TRBD1; abundance: many; j_gene: TRBJ2-3; CDR3nt: TGCAGCGTTTCCGGACAGGGAGGCACAGATACGCAGTATTTT; CDR3aa: CSVSGQGGTDTQYF
len: 15; v_gene: TRBV29-1; d_gene: TRBD2; abundance: .; j_gene: TRBJ2-5; CDR3nt: TGCAGCGTTGCCCCAGGCGGGAGGGCCTGGGAGACCCAGTACTTC; CDR3aa: CSVAPGGRAWETQYF
len: 15; v_gene: TRBV4-3; d_gene: .; abundance: .; j_gene: TRBJ2-7; CDR3nt: TGCGCCAGCAGCCGAGAGCGGGCCCGACCCAACGAGCAGTACTTC; CDR3aa: CASSRERARPNEQYF
len: 14; v_gene: TRBV12-3/TRBV12-4; d_gene: .; abundance: few; j_gene: TRBJ2-7; CDR3nt: TGTGCCAGCAGTTTAACAGGGAATCTTGGCGAGCAGTACTTC; CDR3aa: CASSLTGNLGEQYF
len: 14; v_gene: TRBV24-1; d_gene: .; abundance: .; j_gene: TRBJ2-1; CDR3nt: TGTGCCACCAGTGATTTCAGTCGGGTATATGAGCAGTTCTTC; CDR3aa: CATSDFSRVYEQFF
len: 12; v_gene: TRBV9; d_gene: .; abundance: few; j_gene: TRBJ2-1; CDR3nt: TGTGCCAGCAGCGGTCCACGGGTTGAGCAGTTCTTC; CDR3aa: CASSGPRVEQFF
len: 16; v_gene: TRBV7-9; d_gene: TRBD1; abundance: .; j_gene: TRBJ2-1; CDR3nt: TGTGCCAGCAGCCCAGTATTGACAGGGGGGCGCAATGAGCAGTTCTTC; CDR3aa: CASSPVLTGGRNEQFF
len: 14; v_gene: TRBV11-2; d_gene: .; abundance: many; j_gene: TRBJ2-5; CDR3nt: TGTGCCAGCAGCCTCCTTAGGGGCGGAGAGACCCAGTACTTC; CDR3aa: CASSLLRGGETQYF
len: 13; v_gene: TRBV7-9; d_gene: .; abundance: once; j_gene: TRBJ2-6; CDR3nt: TGTGCCAGCAGCGTCCCTGGGGCCAACGTCCTGACTTTC; CDR3aa: CASSVPGANVLTF
len: 14; v_gene: TRBV7-2; d_gene: .; abundance: .; j_gene: TRBJ1-3; CDR3nt: TGTGCCACCAACCTTGTCGAATCTGGAAACACCATATATTTT; CDR3aa: CATNLVESGNTIYF
len: 13; v_gene: TRBV20-1; d_gene: TRBD1; abundance: many; j_gene: TRBJ2-7; CDR3nt: TGCAGTGCTAGGGGGGACAGGGGTACCGAGCAGTACTTC; CDR3aa: CSARGDRGTEQYF
len: 16; v_gene: TRBV12-3/TRBV12-4; d_gene: TRBD2; abundance: .; j_gene: TRBJ2-3; CDR3nt: TGTGCCAGCAGTTTCGGGCTAGCGGGAGTCACAGATACGCAGTATTTT; CDR3aa: CASSFGLAGVTDTQYF
len: 15; v_gene: TRBV7-6; d_gene: TRBD2; abundance: few; j_gene: TRBJ2-2; CDR3nt: TGTGCCAGCCACCGACTAGCGGGAGCGGCCGGGGAGCTGTTTTTT; CDR3aa: CASHRLAGAAGELFF
len: 14; v_gene: TRBV25-1; d_gene: .; abundance: .; j_gene: TRBJ1-1; CDR3nt: TGTGCCAGCAGTGCCCCGGGAAACCAGCCTGAAGCTTTCTTT; CDR3aa: CASSAPGNQPEAFF
len: 12; v_gene: TRBV7-2; d_gene: .; abundance: .; j_gene: TRBJ2-7; CDR3nt: TGTGCCAGCAGCTCCGGACTCCACGAGCAGTACTTC; CDR3aa: CASSSGLHEQYF
len: 13; v_gene: TRBV20-1; d_gene: .; abundance: .; j_gene: TRBJ2-1; CDR3nt: TGCAGTGCTGACTACCCTAATAACAATGAGCAGTTCTTC; CDR3aa: CSADYPNNNEQFF
len: 15; v_gene: TRBV7-3; d_gene: TRBD2; abundance: .; j_gene: TRBJ2-3; CDR3nt: TGTGCCAGCAGCTTACTAGCGGGAATAGTAGATACGCAGTATTTT; CDR3aa: CASSLLAGIVDTQYF
len: 12; v_gene: TRBV4-1; d_gene: .; abundance: .; j_gene: TRBJ2-7; CDR3nt: TGCGCCAGCAGCCATAATCTACGAGAGCAGTACTTC; CDR3aa: CASSHNLREQYF
len: 14; v_gene: TRBV3-1; d_gene: .; abundance: .; j_gene: TRBJ1-5; CDR3nt: TGTGCCAGCAGCCAAGTTGGGGTAGATCAGCCCCAGCATTTT; CDR3aa: CASSQVGVDQPQHF
len: 14; v_gene: TRBV4-1; d_gene: .; abundance: few; j_gene: TRBJ2-7; CDR3nt: TGCGCCAGCAGCCCTCACAGGTCTGCGAACGAGCAGTACTTC; CDR3aa: CASSPHRSANEQYF
len: 14; v_gene: TRBV27; d_gene: TRBD2; abundance: many; j_gene: TRBJ2-7; CDR3nt: TGTGCCAGCAGCGGGACTAGCGGGGGCTACGAGCAGTACTTC; CDR3aa: CASSGTSGGYEQYF
len: 14; v_gene: TRBV28; d_gene: TRBD2; abundance: .; j_gene: TRBJ2-1; CDR3nt: TGTGCCAGCAGCCCCCATAGCGGGAAATCGGATCAGTTCTTC; CDR3aa: CASSPHSGKSDQFF
len: 18; v_gene: TRBV7-8; d_gene: .; abundance: .; j_gene: TRBJ2-3; CDR3nt: TGTGCCAGCAGCACCCCTTGGGGTCTGGGTCCAGAAACAGATACGCAGTATTTT; CDR3aa: CASSTPWGLGPETDTQYF
len: 16; v_gene: TRBV12-5; d_gene: TRBD1; abundance: .; j_gene: TRBJ2-1; CDR3nt: TGTGCTAGTGGTTTGACCGGACAGGGTCCCTACAATGAGCAGTTCTTC; CDR3aa: CASGLTGQGPYNEQFF
len: 15; v_gene: TRBV12-3/TRBV12-4; d_gene: .; abundance: many; j_gene: TRBJ2-2; CDR3nt: TGTGCCAGCAGCCCCCGGGACACATCCACCGGGGAGCTGTTTTTT; CDR3aa: CASSPRDTSTGELFF